This entry describes one T cell receptor beta chain. Its antigen is unidentified. The cDNA was generated through 5'RACE incorporating 10-nucleotide random UMIs. Over 190 million TCR-beta sequences from 15-18 subjects came out of each sequencing run. TCRdb fed the 5' RACE reads into MiXCR, producing one record per CDR3 protein. In the table there are fewer than 65,000 distinct CDR3 sequences, around a tenth of which are singletons. The data originate from a study of neurological immune-mediated disorders. General study results and limits: The absence of any CDR3 amino acid sequence shared by expanded clones across subjects suggests that repertoires were private in all groups. HTLV-1-associated myelopathy had the most TCR clonal expansion, whereas multiple sclerosis had the least (lower than in healthy controls).

Germline V gene data show CDR1 as SGHRS and CDR2 as YFSETQ. Germline trimming cut 1 base from V and 3 bases from J; bases unmatched to any gene: 8. This CDR3 is built from 16 residues. This sequence joins TRBV5-1 and TRBJ2-7; 9 nucleotides align to TRBD1. The sequenced sample was PBMCs. The clonotype was recovered from a man between 70 and 80 years old with HTLV-1-associated myelopathy (HAM/TSP). CDR3: CASSLQPGQGFYEQYF. The CDR3 nucleotides are TGCGCCAGCAGCTTGCAGCCGGGACAGGGTTTCTACGAGCAGTACTTC. The complete variable domain, with remaining parts taken from reference TRBV5-1 and TRBJ2-7, reads KAGVTQTPRYLIKTRGQQVTLSCSPISGHRSVSWYQQTPGQGLQFLFEYFSETQRNKGNFPGRFSGRQFSNSRSEMNVSTLELGDSALYLCASSLQPGQGFYEQYFGPGTRLTVT.